Included here is one TCR beta chain sequence, with context. Its cognate antigen is unknown. The protocol was immunoSEQ multiplex PCR, while the TCRdb copy is restricted to in-frame clones and leaves out a portion. The sample lists about 36,000 clones; approximately 94% were seen once. The entry originates in a study of graft-versus-host responses after intestinal transplantation. The overall study: Induction with anti-thymocyte globulin, then tacrolimus and steroids for around three years, was given to all recipients. Study results and caveats: Early after transplant, HvG declines were associated with peak levels of circulating GvH clones.

Germline V gene data show CDR1 as MNHEY and CDR2 as SVGAGI. The CDR3 runs to 14 residues. V gave up 0 bases and J gave up 2 bases, with 4 bases separating them. The rearrangement uses TRBV6-5 and TRBJ1-4, with no clear D. The sequence was obtained from a human donor who was the organ donor for an intestinal transplant. The sample in question was unstimulated CD4+ T cells sorted from spleen or lymph node cells, obtained before transplant. Here the CDR3 DNA reads TGTGCCAGCAGTTACTCGAAGACTAATGAAAAACTGTTTTTT. Residues: CASSYSKTNEKLFF.